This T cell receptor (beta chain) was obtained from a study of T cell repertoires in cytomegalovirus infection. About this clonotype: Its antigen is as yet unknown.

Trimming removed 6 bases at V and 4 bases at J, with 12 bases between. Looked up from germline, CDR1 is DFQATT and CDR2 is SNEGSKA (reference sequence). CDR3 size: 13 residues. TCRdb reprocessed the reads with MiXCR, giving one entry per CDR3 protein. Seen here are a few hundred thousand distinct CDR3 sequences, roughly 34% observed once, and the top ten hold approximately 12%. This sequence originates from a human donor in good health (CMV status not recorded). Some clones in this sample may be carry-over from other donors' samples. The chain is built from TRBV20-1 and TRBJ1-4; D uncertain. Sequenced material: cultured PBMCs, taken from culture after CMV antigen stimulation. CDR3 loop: CSASVGRNEKLFF. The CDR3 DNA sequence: TGCAGTGCCTCCGTAGGACGTAATGAAAAACTGTTTTTT.